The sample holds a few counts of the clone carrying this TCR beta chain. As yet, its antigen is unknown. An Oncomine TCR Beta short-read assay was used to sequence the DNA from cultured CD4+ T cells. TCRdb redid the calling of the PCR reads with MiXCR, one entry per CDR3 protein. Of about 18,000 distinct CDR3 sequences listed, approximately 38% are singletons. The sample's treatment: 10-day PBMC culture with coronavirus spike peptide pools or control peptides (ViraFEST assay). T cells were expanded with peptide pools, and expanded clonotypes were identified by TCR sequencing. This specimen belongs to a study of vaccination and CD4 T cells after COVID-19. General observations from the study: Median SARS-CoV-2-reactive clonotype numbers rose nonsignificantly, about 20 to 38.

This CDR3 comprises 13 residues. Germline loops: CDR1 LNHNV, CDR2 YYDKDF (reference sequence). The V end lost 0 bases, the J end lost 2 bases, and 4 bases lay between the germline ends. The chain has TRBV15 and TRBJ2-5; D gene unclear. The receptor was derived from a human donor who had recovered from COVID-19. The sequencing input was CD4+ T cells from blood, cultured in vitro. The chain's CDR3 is CATSREPQETQYF. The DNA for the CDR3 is TGTGCCACCAGCAGAGAGCCTCAAGAGACCCAGTACTTC.